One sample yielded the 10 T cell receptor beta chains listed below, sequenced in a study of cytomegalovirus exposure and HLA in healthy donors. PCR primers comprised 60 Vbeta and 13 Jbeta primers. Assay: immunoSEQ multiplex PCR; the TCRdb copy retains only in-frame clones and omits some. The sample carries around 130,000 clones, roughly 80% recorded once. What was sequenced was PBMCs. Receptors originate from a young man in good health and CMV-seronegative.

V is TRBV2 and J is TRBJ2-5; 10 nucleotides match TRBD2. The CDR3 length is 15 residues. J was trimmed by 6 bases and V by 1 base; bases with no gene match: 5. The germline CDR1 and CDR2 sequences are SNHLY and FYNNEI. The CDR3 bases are TGTGCCAGCAGTGAAGTTAGCGGGGGGACAAAGACCCAGTACTTC. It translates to CASSEVSGGTKTQYF.

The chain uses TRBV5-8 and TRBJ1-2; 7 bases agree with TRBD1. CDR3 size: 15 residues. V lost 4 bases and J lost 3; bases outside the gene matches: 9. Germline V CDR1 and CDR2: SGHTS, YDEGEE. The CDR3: CASSGPDRQYYGYTF. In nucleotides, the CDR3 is TGTGCCAGCAGCGGACCGGACAGGCAATACTATGGCTACACCTTC.

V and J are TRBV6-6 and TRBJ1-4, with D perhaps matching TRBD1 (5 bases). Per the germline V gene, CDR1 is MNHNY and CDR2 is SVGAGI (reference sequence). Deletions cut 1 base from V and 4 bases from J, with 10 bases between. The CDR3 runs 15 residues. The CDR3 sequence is CASSYFQGLNEKLFF. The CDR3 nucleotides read TGTGCCAGCAGTTACTTCCAGGGACTTAATGAAAAACTGTTTTTT.

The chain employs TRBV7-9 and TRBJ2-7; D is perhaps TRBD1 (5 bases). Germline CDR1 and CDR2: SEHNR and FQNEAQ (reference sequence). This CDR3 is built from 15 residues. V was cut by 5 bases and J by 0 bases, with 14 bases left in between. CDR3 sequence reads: CASSPVGRGSYEQYF. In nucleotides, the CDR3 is TGTGCCAGCAGCCCCGTGGGTAGGGGCTCCTACGAGCAGTACTTC.

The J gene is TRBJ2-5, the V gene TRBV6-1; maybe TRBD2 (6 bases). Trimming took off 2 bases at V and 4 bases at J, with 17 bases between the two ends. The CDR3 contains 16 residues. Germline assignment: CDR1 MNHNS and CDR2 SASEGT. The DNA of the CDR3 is TGTGCCAGCAGTGAATTAGGAGGGGCCCTTGGAGAGACCCAGTACTTC. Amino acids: CASSELGGALGETQYF.

CDR3 protein: CASSSTQGLGYTF. Written as DNA, the CDR3 is TGTGCCAGCAGTTCGACCCAGGGGCTTGGCTACACCTTC. The rearrangement links TRBV6-4 to TRBJ1-2; D possibly corresponds to TRBD1 (6 bases). Trimming stripped 5 bases from V and 7 bases from J, with 14 bases between. The germline V gene encodes CDR1 MRHNA and CDR2 SNTAGT. The CDR3 contains 13 residues.

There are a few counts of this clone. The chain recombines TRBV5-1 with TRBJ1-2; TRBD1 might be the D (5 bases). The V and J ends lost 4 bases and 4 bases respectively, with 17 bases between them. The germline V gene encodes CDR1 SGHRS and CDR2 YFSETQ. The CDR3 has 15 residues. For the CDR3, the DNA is TGCGCCAGCAGCCTCGGTGTCAGGGAGGCCTATGGCTACACCTTC. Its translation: CASSLGVREAYGYTF.

The CDR3 DNA reads TGCGCCAGCAGCCTAGACGGGGGAAGGAACAATCAGCCCCAGCATTTT. It is translated as CASSLDGGRNNQPQHF. This chain uses TRBV4-3 with TRBJ1-5; TRBD1 might be the D (5 bases). Trimming shortened V by 4 bases and J by 3 bases, and 16 bases separated the two germline ends. Germline values: CDR1 LGHNA, CDR2 YSLEER. This CDR3 region has 16 residues.

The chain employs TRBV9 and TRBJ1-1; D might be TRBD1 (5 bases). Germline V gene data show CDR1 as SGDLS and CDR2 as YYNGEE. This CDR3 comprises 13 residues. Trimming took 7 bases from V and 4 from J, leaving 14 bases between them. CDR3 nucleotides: TGTGCCAGCGGGGGGTTAGGGACCACTGAAGCTTTCTTT. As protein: CASGGLGTTEAFF.

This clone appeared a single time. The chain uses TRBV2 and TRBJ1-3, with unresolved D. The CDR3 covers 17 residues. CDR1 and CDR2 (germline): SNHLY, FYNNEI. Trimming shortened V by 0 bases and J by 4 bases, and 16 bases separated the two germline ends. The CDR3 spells CASSEAFSVRRGNTIYF. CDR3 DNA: TGTGCCAGCAGTGAAGCTTTTAGCGTAAGACGAGGAAACACCATATATTTT. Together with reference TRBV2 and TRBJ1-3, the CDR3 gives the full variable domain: EPEVTQTPSHQVTQMGQEVILRCVPISNHLYFYWYRQILGQKVEFLVSFYNNEISEKSEIFDDQFSVERPDGSNFTLKIRSTKLEDSAMYFCASSEAFSVRRGNTIYFGEGSWLTVV.